This TCR beta chain was recorded in a study of beta chain features in type 1 diabetes. This clone was detected a few times. Its target is not known. Only one heparinised blood draw was taken per donor, and its volume averaged about 120 mL. Of the isolated RNA, all was reverse transcribed, and so the sequenced material was expressed TCRB transcripts. Assay used: immunoSEQ multiplex PCR; TCRdb lists only in-frame clones, some missing. The table records 150,000 to 200,000 clones, around 13% of them present only once. Germline CDR1 MNHEY, CDR2 SVGAGI. CDR3 length equals 14 residues. The V gene end was trimmed by 6 bases and the J gene end by 6 bases; junction bases not matched to a gene: 5. Study conclusions and caveats: cDNA-based sequencing might over-represent cells highly expressing TCR.

Sequencing was done on a sample of central memory CD4+ T cells from blood. The receptor was derived from a young woman in good health. This chain links TRBV6-5 with TRBJ2-7; 13 bases map to TRBD2. The CDR3 DNA reads as TGTGCCAGCAGGGGACTAGCGGGATCGGTCGAGCAGTACTTC. Amino acids: CASRGLAGSVEQYF.